The rows below give T cell receptor beta chains drawn from one sample of a study of Ad26.COV2.S vaccination and SARS-CoV-2 variants. Using immunoSEQ multiplex PCR, the repertoire was profiled, and TCRdb retains in-frame clones only, with some absent. Among roughly 680,000 clones listed, more than 80% were seen once. The sample in question was peripheral blood, obtained in a trial of Ad26.COV2.S vaccine versus placebo. The receptors stem from a person aged 18-60 years who received the Ad26.COV2.S COVID-19 vaccine or a placebo. CDR3s leave out the opening cysteine and the closing phenylalanine or tryptophan. A D gene is named only where the DNA matches it firmly.

TRBV4-2	TRBJ1-4	NA	ASSYRDVDEKLF
TRBV5-1	TRBJ2-5	NA	ASSVGSTPQETQY
TRBV7-2	TRBJ2-5	TRBD2	ASSFASSGGWQETQY
TRBV19	TRBJ1-1	NA	ASSWTGTPTEAF
TRBV19	TRBJ2-5	NA	ASSIREGGRGKQETQY
TRBV29-1	TRBJ2-6	TRBD1	SVPGTGGSGANVLT
TRBV6-5	TRBJ2-1	TRBD1	ASRNRTGWDEQF
TRBV7-3	TRBJ2-7	NA	ASSLTRGYEQY
TRBV5-1	TRBJ2-7	TRBD1	ASSRTISGTGVYEQY
TRBV2	TRBJ2-2	NA	ASSGYTGELF
TRBV7-8	TRBJ2-7	TRBD2	ASGTSAPYEQY
TRBV10-3	TRBJ1-2	TRBD1	AIGQGYGYT
TRBV7-9	TRBJ2-1	TRBD1	ASSLGQGSGRDNEQF
TRBV24-1	TRBJ2-3	NA	ATSDNRGTDTQY
TRBV6-6	TRBJ2-1	NA	ASSYVTYSYNEQF
TRBV3-1/TRBV3-2	TRBJ2-3	NA	ASSSKGTDTQY
TRBV10-3	TRBJ1-3	NA	AIRTPSGNTIY
TRBV7-2	TRBJ1-2	TRBD1	ASSARQGIWGYT
TRBV25-1	TRBJ1-4	NA	ASSEYATGWATNEKLF
TRBV30	TRBJ2-1	NA	AWGRDHLRPDEQF
TRBV2	TRBJ1-2	NA	ASIQDSGYGYT
TRBV3-1/TRBV3-2	TRBJ2-7	NA	ASSQENKYEQY
TRBV7-2	TRBJ2-7	NA	ASSLLGLDDEQY
TRBV30	TRBJ2-1	TRBD2	AWRSSGRVHEQF
TRBV27	TRBJ2-7	NA	ASRSGGAAYEQY
TRBV12-3/TRBV12-4	TRBJ2-2	NA	ASSSTNTGELF
TRBV10-3	TRBJ1-6	TRBD1	AISEAGGPVLNSPLH
TRBV7-9	TRBJ2-5	NA	ASSLGGVETQY
TRBV7-9	TRBJ1-2	TRBD1	ASSQTGGDYGYT
TRBV5-6	TRBJ2-7	NA	ASSLEQATYEQY
TRBV27	TRBJ2-1	TRBD1	ASTSGTGIHEQF
TRBV3-1/TRBV3-2	TRBJ2-5	TRBD1	ASSLLDRGLETQY
TRBV19	TRBJ2-5	NA	ARLVHLPGETQY
TRBV21-1	TRBJ1-4	NA	AREGIPNEKLF
TRBV5-1	TRBJ1-2	NA	ASKPSDRSYGYT